Below, 4 T cell receptor beta chains from the same sample are listed, as sequenced in a study of blood T cell repertoires in COVID-19. The protocol was immunoSEQ multiplex PCR, while the TCRdb copy is restricted to in-frame clones and leaves out a portion. Of tens of thousands of clones detected, approximately 88% appear once; the ten largest clones hold around 20%. Sequencing used peripheral blood. These receptor sequences come from a woman aged 80 or older with acute or convalescent COVID-19.

The V gene is TRBV2, the J gene TRBJ1-5; D not resolved. Germline V gives CDR1 SNHLY, CDR2 FYNNEI. Trimming cost V 2 bases and J 6 bases, with 11 bases left between them. The CDR3 length is 14 residues. CDR3 nucleotides: TGTGCCAGCAGTGAAACAGAAAATCGTCAGCCCCAGCATTTT. This gives the protein CASSETENRQPQHF.

The CDR3 coding sequence is TGTGCCAGCAGAGGACAGCGGACCCAGTACTTC. It encodes CASRGQRTQYF. The chain joins TRBV7-2 to TRBJ2-5, with a weak D call TRBD1 (6 bases). The CDR3 has 11 residues. V lost 6 bases and J 7 bases, leaving 9 bases between the germline ends. Germline CDR1 SGHTA, CDR2 FQGNSA. The full variable domain, rest sourced from reference TRBV7-2 and TRBJ2-5, is GAGVSQSPSNKVTEKGKDVELRCDPISGHTALYWYRQSLGQGLEFLIYFQGNSAPDKSGLPSDRFSAERTGGSVSTLTIQRTQQEDSAVYLCASRGQRTQYFGPGTRLLVL.

The chain couples TRBV7-2 to TRBJ2-3, with 9 bases that match TRBD1. This CDR3 comprises 15 residues. Germline assignment: CDR1 SGHTA and CDR2 FQGNSA. The V gene end was trimmed by 6 bases and the J gene end by 3 bases; junction bases not matched to a gene: 7. The chain's CDR3 is CASRYGQGKTDTQYF. The CDR3, as DNA: TGTGCCAGCAGATACGGACAGGGGAAAACAGATACGCAGTATTTT.

The V call is TRBV2, the J call TRBJ1-3; D uncertain. The CDR3 covers 13 residues. Germline-derived CDR1 and CDR2 are SNHLY and FYNNEI. V was cut by 7 bases and J by 0 bases, with 7 bases left in between. The CDR3 nucleotides read TGTGCCAGCAAACTCTACTCTGGAAACACCATATATTTT. It encodes CASKLYSGNTIYF.